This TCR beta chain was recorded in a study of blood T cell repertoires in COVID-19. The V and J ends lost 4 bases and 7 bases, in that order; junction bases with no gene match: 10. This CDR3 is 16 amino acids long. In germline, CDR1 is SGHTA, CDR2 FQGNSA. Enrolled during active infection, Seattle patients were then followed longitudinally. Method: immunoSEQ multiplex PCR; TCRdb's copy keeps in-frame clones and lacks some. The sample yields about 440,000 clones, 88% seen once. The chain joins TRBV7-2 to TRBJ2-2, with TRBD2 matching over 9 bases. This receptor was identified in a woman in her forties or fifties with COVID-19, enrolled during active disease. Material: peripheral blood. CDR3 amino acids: CASSSRRGGQDGELFF. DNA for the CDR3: TGTGCCAGCAGCTCTAGGCGGGGGGGCCAGGACGGGGAGCTGTTTTTT.